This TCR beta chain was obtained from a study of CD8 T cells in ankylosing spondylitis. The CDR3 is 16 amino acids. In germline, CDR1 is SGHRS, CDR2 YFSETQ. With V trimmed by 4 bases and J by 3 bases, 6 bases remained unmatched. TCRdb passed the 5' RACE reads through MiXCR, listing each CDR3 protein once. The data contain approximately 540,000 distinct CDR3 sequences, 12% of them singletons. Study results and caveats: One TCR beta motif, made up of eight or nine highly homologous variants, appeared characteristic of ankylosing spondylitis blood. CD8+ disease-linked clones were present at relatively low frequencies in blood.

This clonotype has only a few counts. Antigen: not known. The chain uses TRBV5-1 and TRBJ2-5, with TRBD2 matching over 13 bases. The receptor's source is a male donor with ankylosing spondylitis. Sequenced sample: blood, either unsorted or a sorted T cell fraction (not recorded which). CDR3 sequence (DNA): TGCGCCAGCAGCGGACGGACTAGCGGGAGAAAAGAGACCCAGTACTTC. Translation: CASSGRTSGRKETQYF.